This T cell receptor (beta chain) was captured by sequencing in a study of blood T cell repertoires in COVID-19. Method: immunoSEQ multiplex PCR; TCRdb's copy keeps in-frame clones and lacks some. The data contain 360,000 or so clones, around 89% of them singletons. The CDR3 consists of 12 residues. Trimming cost V 7 bases and J 2 bases; bases outside gene matches: 3. CDR1 is SQVTM, CDR2 ANQGSEA, per germline. The specimen was peripheral blood. This receptor was identified in a man between 18 and 29 years old with active or convalescent COVID-19. This chain connects TRBV29-1 to TRBJ2-3, with TRBD1 matching 7 bases. The CDR3 reads CSGDSVTDTQYF. Written as DNA, the CDR3 is TGCAGCGGGGACAGTGTCACAGATACGCAGTATTTT.